The 20 T cell receptor beta chains given below trace back to one sample, sequenced in a study of blood T cell repertoires in COVID-19. TCRdb's copy holds only in-frame clones and misses some; the assay was immunoSEQ multiplex PCR. The table records fewer than 250,000 clones, around 87% of them present only once. Material for sequencing was PBMCs or T cells enriched from blood (not recorded which). These receptors all come from a woman in her forties in a cohort exposed to, infected with or recovered from COVID-19 (not recorded which).

The chain uses TRBV11-2 and TRBJ2-7; 14 nucleotides align to TRBD2. The trim removed 3 bases at V and 4 bases at J, leaving 5 bases unmatched. Germline V gene data show CDR1 as SGHAT and CDR2 as FQNNGV. This CDR3 spans 16 amino acids. CDR3 sequence reads: CASSFGLAGGPYEQYF. The DNA for the CDR3 is TGTGCCAGCAGCTTCGGACTAGCGGGGGGCCCATACGAGCAGTACTTC.

The gene calls are TRBV9 and TRBJ2-7; TRBD1 is a possible D gene (5 bases). This CDR3 is built from 14 residues. Germline CDR1 SGDLS, CDR2 YYNGEE. V lost 0 bases to trimming and J lost 6 bases, with 13 bases between them. The CDR3 region is CASSVDPGYGEQYF. Written as DNA, the CDR3 is TGTGCCAGCAGCGTAGATCCAGGGTACGGCGAGCAGTACTTC.

The chain links TRBV9 to TRBJ2-2; 10 bases align to TRBD2. Trimming cost V 1 base and J 5 bases; bases outside gene matches: 2. CDR1 SGDLS and CDR2 YYNGEE come from the germline V gene. This CDR3 contains 15 residues. The CDR3 here is CASSVRAGGTGELFF. The DNA of the CDR3 is TGTGCCAGCAGCGTAAGAGCGGGGGGGACCGGGGAGCTGTTTTTT. The whole variable domain, remainder taken from reference TRBV9 and TRBJ2-2, is DSGVTQTPKHLITATGQRVTLRCSPRSGDLSVYWYQQSLDQGLQFLIQYYNGEERAKGNILERFSAQQFPDLHSELNLSSLELGDSALYFCASSVRAGGTGELFFGEGSRLTVL.

The chain uses TRBV4-2 and TRBJ1-2; TRBD1 might be the D (6 bases). V was pared by 0 bases and J by 8 bases, with 13 bases between. This CDR3 comprises 14 residues. Germline values: CDR1 LGHNA, CDR2 YNFKEQ. CDR3 bases: TGTGCCAGCAGCCAAGAGGGGGGGCGTAGGGGCTACACCTTC. Residues: CASSQEGGRRGYTF.

Notes on this clone: A junction boundary mismatches the germline segment, possibly from a read error. The chain uses TRBV14 and TRBJ2-1; D might be TRBD2 (5 bases). Germline CDR1 is SGHDN and CDR2 is FVKESK. The CDR3 spans 17 residues. The CDR3 bases are TGTGCCAGCAGCCAAGAGATAGAGCGGACTTGGTACATTGAGCAGTTCTTC. This sequence encodes CASSQEIERTWYIEQFF.

V gene TRBV9 combines with J gene TRBJ2-2; D is uncertain. This CDR3 region has 13 residues. V was pared by 0 bases and J by 5 bases, with 5 bases between. CDR1 and CDR2 (germline): SGDLS, YYNGEE. The CDR3 spells CASSVAVTGELFF. DNA for the CDR3: TGTGCCAGCAGCGTAGCGGTGACCGGGGAGCTGTTTTTT.

V usage is TRBV6-5 and J usage is TRBJ2-3; D is uncertain. The CDR3 has 12 residues. Germline lookup yields CDR1 MNHEY and CDR2 SVGAGI. Between the trimmed V and J ends, which lost 6 bases and 6 bases, there was a span of 10 bases. In nucleotides, the CDR3 is TGTGCCAGCAGCCTAGGCCCGGATACGCAGTATTTT. This sequence encodes CASSLGPDTQYF.

The CDR3 DNA follows: TGTGCCAGCGGCGTCAGGGGATGGGGAAACACCATATATTTT. It encodes CASGVRGWGNTIYF. The chain uses TRBV6-5 and TRBJ1-3, with TRBD1 as a possible D gene (6 bases). This CDR3 comprises 14 residues. CDR1 MNHEY and CDR2 SVGAGI come from the germline V gene. V was pared by 8 bases and J by 4 bases, with 15 bases between.

J is TRBJ1-1 and V is TRBV10-3, with 8 bases that match TRBD1. CDR1 is ENHRY, CDR2 SYGVKD, per germline. CDR3 length: 15 residues. J lost 6 bases, V lost 7 bases, and 13 bases had no gene match. The CDR3 DNA is TGTGCCATCATGAGGGACAGGATTGAGACCGCTGAAGCTTTCTTT. This sequence encodes CAIMRDRIETAEAFF.

The J gene is TRBJ1-1, the V gene TRBV7-2; the D is unclear. The CDR3 is 16 residues long. In germline, CDR1 is SGHTA, CDR2 FQGNSA. V gave up 3 bases and J gave up 1 base, with 15 bases separating them. The CDR3 is CASSFYASLPNTEAFF. CDR3 DNA: TGTGCCAGCAGCTTTTACGCGTCATTGCCGAACACTGAAGCTTTCTTT.

This clone was found once. CDR3 coding DNA: TGTGCCAGCACCGCTAGCGGGATCCAAGAGACCCAGTACTTC. It codes for CASTASGIQETQYF. The chain combines TRBV6-5 with TRBJ2-5; TRBD2 matches at 9 bases. Germline-derived CDR1 and CDR2 are MNHEY and SVGAGI. The V and J ends lost 7 bases and 1 base, in that order; junction bases with no gene match: 4. This CDR3 has 14 amino acids.

The chain recombines TRBV15 with TRBJ1-1; D is unclear. V gave up 3 bases and J gave up 4 bases, with 12 bases separating them. Germline lookup yields CDR1 LNHNV and CDR2 YYDKDF (reference sequence). The CDR3 extends over 14 amino acids. CDR3: CATSSYPGVTEAFF. CDR3 sequence (DNA): TGTGCCACCAGCAGCTACCCCGGGGTCACTGAAGCTTTCTTT.

The V and J genes are TRBV9 and TRBJ2-7; maybe TRBD1 (6 bases). Germline V CDR1 and CDR2: SGDLS, YYNGEE. V dropped 4 bases and J dropped 2 bases, with 19 bases sitting between them. The CDR3 totals 16 residues. CDR3 residues: CASSLGDGQSPYEQYF. The CDR3 DNA follows: TGTGCCAGCAGCCTGGGTGACGGACAGTCCCCCTACGAGCAGTACTTC.

This chain links TRBV5-1 with TRBJ1-4; 8 bases are a match to TRBD1. The CDR3 consists of 15 residues. V was clipped by 4 bases and J by 3 bases; unmatched bases: 5. CDR1 is SGHRS, CDR2 YFSETQ, per germline. CDR3 in amino acids: CASSGGTGSNEKLFF. Written as DNA, the CDR3 is TGCGCCAGCAGCGGCGGGACAGGTTCTAATGAAAAACTGTTTTTT.

This clone was recorded once. Written as DNA, the CDR3 is TGTGCCAGCAGCTTAGAGTCTAGCGGCCCCGTACTCTGGGATACGCAGTATTTT. It specifies CASSLESSGPVLWDTQYF. The genes are TRBV7-2 and TRBJ2-3; 7 bases map to TRBD2. CDR3 length: 18 amino acids. Germline-derived CDR1 and CDR2 are SGHTA and FQGNSA. J gave up 6 bases and V 1 base, and 16 bases lay outside the gene matches.

The chain uses TRBV9 and TRBJ2-7; 9 nucleotides agree with TRBD1. The CDR3 has 15 amino acids. V dropped 0 bases and J dropped 7; count of bases not matched to a gene: 8. Germline assignment: CDR1 SGDLS and CDR2 YYNGEE. For the CDR3, the DNA is TGTGCCAGCAGCGTAGGGGACAGGGTTGGACCGGAGCAGTACTTC. Its protein is CASSVGDRVGPEQYF.

The CDR3 loop reads CASSSGDRANQPQHF. The CDR3 DNA is TGTGCCAGCAGCTCAGGGGACAGAGCAAATCAGCCCCAGCATTTT. The chain links TRBV7-9 to TRBJ1-5, with 7 bases aligning to TRBD1. CDR3 length: 15 amino acids. V lost 4 bases to trimming and J lost 4 bases; unmatched junction nucleotides: 7. CDR1 and CDR2 (germline): SEHNR, FQNEAQ (reference sequence).

The rearrangement uses TRBV9 and TRBJ1-2; D is unresolved. The V end lost 0 bases, the J end lost 2 bases, and 11 bases lay between the germline ends. Germline V gene data show CDR1 as SGDLS and CDR2 as YYNGEE. CDR3 length equals 15 residues. CDR3 bases: TGTGCCAGCAGCGTAGGAAGGGAGGGAAACTATGGCTACACCTTC. Protein product: CASSVGREGNYGYTF.

This chain links TRBV7-9 with TRBJ2-5, with D possibly TRBD2 on 6 matching bases. The ends were cut back, 5 bases at V and 4 bases at J, with 14 bases in the middle. The CDR3 length is 14 residues. CDR1 SEHNR and CDR2 FQNEAQ come from the germline V gene (reference sequence). This CDR3 reads CASSRGLSPETQYF. CDR3 bases: TGTGCCAGCAGCCGGGGGTTGAGTCCAGAGACCCAGTACTTC.

V usage is TRBV2 and J usage is TRBJ2-5; perhaps TRBD2 as D (6 bases). Trimming cost V 4 bases and J 5 bases, with 8 bases left between them. The CDR3 spans 12 residues. Germline lookup yields CDR1 SNHLY and CDR2 FYNNEI. The CDR3 sequence: CASSGGGETQYF. The CDR3 DNA reads TGTGCCAGCAGTGGGGGAGGCGAGACCCAGTACTTC.